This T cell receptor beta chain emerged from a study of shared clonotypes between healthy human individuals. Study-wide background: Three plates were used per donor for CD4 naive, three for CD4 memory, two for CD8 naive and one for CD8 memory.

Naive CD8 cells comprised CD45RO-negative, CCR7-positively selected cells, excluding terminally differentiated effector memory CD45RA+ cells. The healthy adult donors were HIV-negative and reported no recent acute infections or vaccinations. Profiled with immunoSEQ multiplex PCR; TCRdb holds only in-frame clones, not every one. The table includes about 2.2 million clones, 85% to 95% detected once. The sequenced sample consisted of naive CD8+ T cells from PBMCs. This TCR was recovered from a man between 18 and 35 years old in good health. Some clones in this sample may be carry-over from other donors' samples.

The CDR3 DNA follows: TGTGCCAGCAGTTGGGGACTTACGAGCACAGATACGCAGTATTTT. Amino acids: CASSWGLTSTDTQYF. The gene calls are TRBV6-6 and TRBJ2-3; possibly TRBD2 for D (6 bases). From germline, CDR1 is MNHNY and CDR2 SVGAGI (reference sequence). The germline V and J ends were trimmed by 4 bases and 0 bases, with 11 bases remaining between them. CDR3 length equals 15 residues.